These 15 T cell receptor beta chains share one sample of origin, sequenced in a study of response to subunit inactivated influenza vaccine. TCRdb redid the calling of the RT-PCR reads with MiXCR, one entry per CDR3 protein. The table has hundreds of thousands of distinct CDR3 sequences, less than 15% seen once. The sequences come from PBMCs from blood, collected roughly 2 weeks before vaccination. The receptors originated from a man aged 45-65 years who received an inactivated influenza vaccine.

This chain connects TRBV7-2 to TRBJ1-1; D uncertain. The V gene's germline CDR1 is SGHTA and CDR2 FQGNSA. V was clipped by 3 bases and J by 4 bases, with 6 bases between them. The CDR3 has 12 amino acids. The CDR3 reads CASSFGFTEAFF. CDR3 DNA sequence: TGTGCCAGCAGCTTCGGGTTCACTGAAGCTTTCTTT.

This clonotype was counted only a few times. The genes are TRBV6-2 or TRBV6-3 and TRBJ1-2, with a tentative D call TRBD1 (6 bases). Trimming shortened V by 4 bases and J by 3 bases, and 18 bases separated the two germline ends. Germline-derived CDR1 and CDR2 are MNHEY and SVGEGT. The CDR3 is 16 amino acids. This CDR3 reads CASSSPPGQNDYGYTF. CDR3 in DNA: TGTGCCAGCAGTTCCCCCCCCGGACAGAACGACTATGGCTACACCTTC.

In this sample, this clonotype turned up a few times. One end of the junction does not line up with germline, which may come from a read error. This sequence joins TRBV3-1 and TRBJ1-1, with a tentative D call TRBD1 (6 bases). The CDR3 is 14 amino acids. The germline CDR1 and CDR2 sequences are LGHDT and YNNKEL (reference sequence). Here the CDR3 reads CASIQAGAGTEAFF. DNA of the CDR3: TGTGCCAGCATCCAAGCAGGGGCCGGCACTGAAGCTTTCTTT. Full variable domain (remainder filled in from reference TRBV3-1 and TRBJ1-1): DTAVSQTPKYLVTQMGNDKSIKCEQNLGHDTMYWYKQDSKKFLKIMFSYNNKELIINETVPNRFSPKSPDKAHLNLHINSLELGDSAVYFCASIQAGAGTEAFFGQGTRLTVV.

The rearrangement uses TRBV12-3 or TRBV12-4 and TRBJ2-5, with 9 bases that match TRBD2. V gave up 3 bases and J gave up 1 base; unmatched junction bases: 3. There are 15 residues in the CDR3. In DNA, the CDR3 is TGTGCCAGCAGTTTCGCTAGCGGGGCCCAAGAGACCCAGTACTTC. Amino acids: CASSFASGAQETQYF.

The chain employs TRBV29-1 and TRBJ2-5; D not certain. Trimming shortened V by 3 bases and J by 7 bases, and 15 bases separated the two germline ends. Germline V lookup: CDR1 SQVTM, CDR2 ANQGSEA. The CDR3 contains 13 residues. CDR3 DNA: TGCAGCGTTGATGGTTCACGAGAAGGGACCCAGTACTTC. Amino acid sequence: CSVDGSREGTQYF.

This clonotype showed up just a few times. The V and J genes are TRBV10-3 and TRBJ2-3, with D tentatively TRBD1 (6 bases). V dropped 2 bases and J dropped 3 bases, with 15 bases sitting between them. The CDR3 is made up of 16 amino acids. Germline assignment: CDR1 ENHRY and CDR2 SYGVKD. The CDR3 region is CAISEGIRGRTDTQYF. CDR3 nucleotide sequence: TGTGCCATCAGTGAGGGGATCAGGGGAAGGACAGATACGCAGTATTTT.

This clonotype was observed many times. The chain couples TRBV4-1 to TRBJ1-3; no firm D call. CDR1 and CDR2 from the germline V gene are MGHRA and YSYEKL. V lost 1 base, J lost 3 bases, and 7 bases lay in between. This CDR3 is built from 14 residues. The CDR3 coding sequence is TGCGCCAGCAGCCAAGCTGGGATTGGAAACACCATATATTTT. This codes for CASSQAGIGNTIYF.

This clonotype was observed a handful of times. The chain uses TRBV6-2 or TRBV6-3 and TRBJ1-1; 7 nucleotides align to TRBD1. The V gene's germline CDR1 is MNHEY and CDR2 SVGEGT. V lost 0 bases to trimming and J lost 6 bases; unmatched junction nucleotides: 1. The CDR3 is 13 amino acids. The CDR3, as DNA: TGTGCCAGCAGTTACTCAGGGGGCCCTGAAGCTTTCTTT. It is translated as CASSYSGGPEAFF.

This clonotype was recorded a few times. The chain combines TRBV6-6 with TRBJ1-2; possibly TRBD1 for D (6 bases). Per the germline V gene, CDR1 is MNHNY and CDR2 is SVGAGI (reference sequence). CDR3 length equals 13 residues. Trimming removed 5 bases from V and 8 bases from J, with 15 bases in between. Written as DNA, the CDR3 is TGTGCCAGCAGTACCAACAGGGCCGAGGGCTACACCTTC. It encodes CASSTNRAEGYTF.

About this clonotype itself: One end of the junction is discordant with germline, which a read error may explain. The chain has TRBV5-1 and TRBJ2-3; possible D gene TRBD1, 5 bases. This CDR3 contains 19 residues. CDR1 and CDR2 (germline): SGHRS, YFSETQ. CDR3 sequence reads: CASSARGSLSMVSTDTQCF. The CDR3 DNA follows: TGCGCCAGCAGCGCAAGGGGCAGCCTGAGCATGGTTAGCACAGATACGCAGTGTTTT.

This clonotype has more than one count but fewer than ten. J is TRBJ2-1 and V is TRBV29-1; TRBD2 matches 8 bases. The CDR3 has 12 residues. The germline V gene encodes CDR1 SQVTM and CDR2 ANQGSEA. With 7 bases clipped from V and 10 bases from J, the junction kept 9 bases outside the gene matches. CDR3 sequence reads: CSAGGGTREQFF. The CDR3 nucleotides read TGCAGCGCGGGGGGGGGTACGAGGGAGCAGTTCTTC.

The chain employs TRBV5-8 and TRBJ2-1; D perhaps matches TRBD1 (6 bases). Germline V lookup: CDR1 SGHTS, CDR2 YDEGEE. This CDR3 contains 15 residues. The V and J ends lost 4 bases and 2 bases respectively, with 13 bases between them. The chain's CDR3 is CASSITRTAYNEQFF. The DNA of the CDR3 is TGTGCCAGCAGCATCACCCGGACAGCCTACAATGAGCAGTTCTTC.

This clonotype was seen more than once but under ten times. CDR3 in amino acids: CASSSPRGGMNTEAFF. In DNA form, the CDR3 reads TGTGCCAGCAGCTCCCCCCGGGGGGGGATGAACACTGAAGCTTTCTTT. The J gene is TRBJ1-1, the V gene TRBV7-9; maybe TRBD1 (5 bases). The CDR3 length is 16 residues. Germline V gene sequence: CDR1 SEHNR, CDR2 FQNEAQ (reference sequence). V lost 4 bases and J 0 bases, leaving 15 bases between the germline ends.

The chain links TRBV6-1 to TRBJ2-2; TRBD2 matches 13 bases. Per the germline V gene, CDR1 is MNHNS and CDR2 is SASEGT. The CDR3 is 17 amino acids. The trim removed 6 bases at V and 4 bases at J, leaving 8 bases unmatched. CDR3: CASRRLAGGAGTGELFF. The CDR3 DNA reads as TGTGCCAGCAGAAGACTAGCGGGGGGTGCTGGCACCGGGGAGCTGTTTTTT.

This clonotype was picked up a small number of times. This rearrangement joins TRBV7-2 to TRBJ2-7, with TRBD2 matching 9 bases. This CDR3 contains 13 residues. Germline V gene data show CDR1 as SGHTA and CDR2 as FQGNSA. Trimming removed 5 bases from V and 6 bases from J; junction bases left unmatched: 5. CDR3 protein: CASSGTSPPEQYF. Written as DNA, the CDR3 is TGTGCCAGCAGCGGGACTAGCCCGCCCGAGCAGTACTTC.